This TCR beta chain was profiled in a study of long-term antiretroviral therapy in people with HIV. Assay version v3.0 of immunoSEQ was used, and it was run at survey level. Sequencing was performed with immunoSEQ multiplex PCR; in TCRdb, only in-frame clones are kept and a portion is missing. The sample holds under 45,000 clones, about 94% seen once. The ends were cut back, 7 bases at V and 4 bases at J, with 12 bases in the middle. In germline, CDR1 is SGHRS, CDR2 YFSETQ. The CDR3 loop spans 14 amino acids. This clonotype was obtained from a man aged 30 to 45 with HIV. The chain has TRBV5-1 and TRBJ1-6; perhaps TRBD1 as D (5 bases). The starting material was unsorted PBMCs, obtained around 9 years after starting antiretroviral therapy. The CDR3 region has the DNA TGCGCCAGCGGCATAGGGGAGTATAATTCACCCCTCCACTTT. It yields the protein CASGIGEYNSPLHF.